The TCR beta chain under discussion was sequenced for a study of blood T cells in healthy people across ages. A second PCR, run for about 7 to 11 cycles, used a sample-barcoded 5' primer plus a J-beta primer mix. Each CDR3 protein gets one entry after TCRdb re-called the 5' RACE reads with MiXCR. The sample has more than 1 million distinct CDR3 sequences, under 45% seen once. The CDR3 has 14 amino acids. V lost 0 bases, J lost 6 bases, and 9 bases lay in between. The V gene's germline CDR1 is MNHEY and CDR2 SMNVEV (reference sequence). The sample taken for sequencing was blood. J is TRBJ2-1 and V is TRBV27, with D unresolved. The receptor's source is a woman aged 55-70 years in good health. The CDR3 bases are TGTGCCAGCAGTTTATCAGGGTTCGGCAATGAGCAGTTCTTC. Amino acid sequence: CASSLSGFGNEQFF.